These 11 T cell receptor beta chains were all obtained from the same sample, sequenced in a study of CD8 T cells in Susac syndrome. Reverse transcription used about 0.45 to 1 ug RNA and random hexamers. TCRdb fed the immunoSEQ multiplex PCR reads into MiXCR, producing one record per CDR3 protein. The table records around 45,000 distinct CDR3 sequences, about 92% of them present only once. Sequencing used CD8+ T cells from PBMCs. The receptors shown here come from a human donor in good health.

The chain combines TRBV20-1 with TRBJ2-7, with D perhaps given as TRBD1 or TRBD2 (5 bases each). The CDR3 spans 14 residues. CDR1 is DFQATT, CDR2 SNEGSKA, per germline (reference sequence). Trimming stripped 7 bases from V and 0 bases from J, with 16 bases between. The CDR3, as DNA: TGCAGTGTTATCGGGGACGTAAGCTCCTACGAGCAGTACTTC. Protein product: CSVIGDVSSYEQYF.

The rearrangement uses TRBV3-1 and TRBJ1-3; D unresolved. Trimming cost V 3 bases and J 4 bases, with 7 bases left between them. The CDR3 is made up of 13 amino acids. The germline gives CDR1 LGHDT, CDR2 YNNKEL (reference sequence). CDR3 in DNA: TGTGCCAGCAGCCAGACCTCGGGAAACACCATATATTTT. Its translation is CASSQTSGNTIYF.

The V and J genes are TRBV5-1 and TRBJ2-3, with a weak D call TRBD1 (6 bases). The V end lost 4 bases, the J end lost 0 bases, and 12 bases lay between the germline ends. From germline, CDR1 is SGHRS and CDR2 YFSETQ. The length of the CDR3 is 15 residues. CDR3 coding DNA: TGCGCCAGCAGCCCGGGGACAATGAGCACAGATACGCAGTATTTT. This encodes CASSPGTMSTDTQYF.

V is TRBV27 and J is TRBJ2-1; the match to TRBD2 covers 8 bases. Germline values: CDR1 MNHEY, CDR2 SMNVEV (reference sequence). J gave up 3 bases and V 3 bases, and 10 bases lay outside the gene matches. CDR3 length: 17 amino acids. The CDR3 DNA sequence: TGTGCCAGCAGTTTGTGGGGAGGGCTAGCGGGCTACAATGAGCAGTTCTTC. Amino acid sequence: CASSLWGGLAGYNEQFF.

This clonotype showed up just a few times. The chain is built from TRBV6-1 and TRBJ2-3; a weak D match, TRBD2 (6 bases). V dropped 6 bases and J dropped 5 bases, with 18 bases sitting between them. The germline V gene encodes CDR1 MNHNS and CDR2 SASEGT. The CDR3 has 15 amino acids. CDR3: CASRVPEGQIDTQYF. DNA of the CDR3: TGTGCCAGCAGGGTCCCGGAGGGGCAGATAGATACGCAGTATTTT.

The chain couples TRBV5-1 to TRBJ2-7; D not resolved. Germline V gene data show CDR1 as SGHRS and CDR2 as YFSETQ. Trimming took off 4 bases at V and 2 bases at J, with 4 bases between the two ends. CDR3 length: 11 amino acids. The CDR3: CASSGAYEQYF. The CDR3 DNA reads TGCGCCAGCAGCGGGGCCTACGAGCAGTACTTC.

The chain couples TRBV20-1 to TRBJ2-7; TRBD2 aligns across 9 bases. CDR1 is DFQATT and CDR2 is SNEGSKA in the germline V gene (reference sequence). The CDR3 sequence is 15 residues long. Germline trimming cut 0 bases from V and 4 bases from J; bases unmatched to any gene: 7. DNA for the CDR3: TGCAGTGCTAGAGATATGCTAGCGGGACTTTACGAGCAGTACTTC. Amino acids: CSARDMLAGLYEQYF.

The rearrangement joins TRBV20-1 to TRBJ2-2; 9 bases are a match to TRBD1. The CDR3 contains 17 residues. V gave up 6 bases and J gave up 1 base; unmatched junction bases: 12. Germline V gene lookup returns CDR1 DFQATT and CDR2 SNEGSKA (reference sequence). CDR3 in DNA: TGCAGTGCCCCCGCCCCCAGGACAGGGGAGAACACCGGGGAGCTGTTTTTT. Translation gives CSAPAPRTGENTGELFF.

The chain carries TRBV20-1 and TRBJ2-1; D is unresolved. Germline CDR1 is DFQATT and CDR2 is SNEGSKA (reference sequence). This CDR3 has 13 amino acids. V was pared by 6 bases and J by 4 bases, with 13 bases between. CDR3 amino acids: CSAQSLRYNEQFF. In DNA form, the CDR3 reads TGCAGTGCCCAGTCCCTCCGATACAATGAGCAGTTCTTC.

The gene calls are TRBV10-3 and TRBJ2-1, with 7 bases aligning to TRBD2. This CDR3 has 15 residues. Trimming removed 5 bases from V and 9 bases from J; junction bases left unmatched: 13. Germline loops: CDR1 ENHRY, CDR2 SYGVKD. The CDR3 DNA reads as TGTGCCATCAGTCCACCAGAAGCGGGAAAGGGTGAGCAGTTCTTC. Its translation is CAISPPEAGKGEQFF.

CDR3 protein: CASSPLAPSLQETQYF. CDR3 bases: TGTGCCAGCAGCCCACTAGCCCCCTCGCTCCAAGAGACCCAGTACTTC. The J gene is TRBJ2-5, the V gene TRBV7-9; TRBD2 is a possible D gene (6 bases). The CDR3 totals 16 residues. The V end was cut by 5 bases, the J end by 1 base, with 17 bases between. The V gene's germline CDR1 is SEHNR and CDR2 FQNEAQ (reference sequence).